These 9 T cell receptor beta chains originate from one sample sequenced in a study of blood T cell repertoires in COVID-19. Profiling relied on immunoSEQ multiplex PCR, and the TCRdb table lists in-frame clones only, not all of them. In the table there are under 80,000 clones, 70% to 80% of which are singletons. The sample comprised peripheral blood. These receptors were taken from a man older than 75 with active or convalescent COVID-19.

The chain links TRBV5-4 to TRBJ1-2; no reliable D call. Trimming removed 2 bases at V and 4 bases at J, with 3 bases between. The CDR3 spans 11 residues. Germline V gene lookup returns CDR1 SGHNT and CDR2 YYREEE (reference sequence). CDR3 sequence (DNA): TGTGCCAGCAGCTTTAGCTATGGCTACACCTTC. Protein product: CASSFSYGYTF.

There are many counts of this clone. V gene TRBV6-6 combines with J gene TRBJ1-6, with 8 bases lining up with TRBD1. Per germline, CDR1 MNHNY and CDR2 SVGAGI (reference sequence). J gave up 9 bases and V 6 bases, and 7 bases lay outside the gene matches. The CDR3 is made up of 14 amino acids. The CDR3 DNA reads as TGTGCCAGCAGGCCAGGGGGCGCGGGTTCACCCCTCCACTTT. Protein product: CASRPGGAGSPLHF.

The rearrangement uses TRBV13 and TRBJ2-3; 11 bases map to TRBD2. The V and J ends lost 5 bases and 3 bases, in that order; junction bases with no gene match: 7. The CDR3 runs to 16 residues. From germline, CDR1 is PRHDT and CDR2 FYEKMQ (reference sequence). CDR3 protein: CASSDQLAGVTDTQYF. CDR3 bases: TGTGCCAGCAGCGACCAACTAGCGGGAGTGACAGATACGCAGTATTTT.

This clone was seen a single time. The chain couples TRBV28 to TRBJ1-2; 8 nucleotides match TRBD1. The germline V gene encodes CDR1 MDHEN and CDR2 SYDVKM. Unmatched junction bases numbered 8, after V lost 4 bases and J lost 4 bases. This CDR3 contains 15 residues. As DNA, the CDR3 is TGTGCCAGCAGTTCCGGAGCCGGGACAGGCTATGGCTACACCTTC. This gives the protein CASSSGAGTGYGYTF.

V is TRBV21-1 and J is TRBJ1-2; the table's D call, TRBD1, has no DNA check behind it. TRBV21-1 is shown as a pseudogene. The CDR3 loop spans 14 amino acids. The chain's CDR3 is CASTRQGRNYGYTF. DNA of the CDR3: TGTGCCAGCACTCGACAGGGGAGGAACTATGGCTACACCTTC.

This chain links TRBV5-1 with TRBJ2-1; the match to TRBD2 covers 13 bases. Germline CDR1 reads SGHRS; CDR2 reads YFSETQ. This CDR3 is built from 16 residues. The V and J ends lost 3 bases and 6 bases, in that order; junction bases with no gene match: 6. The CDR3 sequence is CASSSRLAGGGNEQFF. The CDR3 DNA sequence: TGCGCCAGCAGCTCAAGACTAGCGGGGGGTGGCAATGAGCAGTTCTTC.

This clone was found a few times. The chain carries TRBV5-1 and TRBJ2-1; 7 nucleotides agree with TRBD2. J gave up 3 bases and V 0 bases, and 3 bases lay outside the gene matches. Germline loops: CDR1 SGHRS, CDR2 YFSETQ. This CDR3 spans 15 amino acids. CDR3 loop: CASSLEAGFYNEQFF. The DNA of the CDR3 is TGCGCCAGCAGCTTGGAAGCGGGGTTCTACAATGAGCAGTTCTTC. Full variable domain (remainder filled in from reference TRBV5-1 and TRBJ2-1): KAGVTQTPRYLIKTRGQQVTLSCSPISGHRSVSWYQQTPGQGLQFLFEYFSETQRNKGNFPGRFSGRQFSNSRSEMNVSTLELGDSALYLCASSLEAGFYNEQFFGPGTRLTVL.

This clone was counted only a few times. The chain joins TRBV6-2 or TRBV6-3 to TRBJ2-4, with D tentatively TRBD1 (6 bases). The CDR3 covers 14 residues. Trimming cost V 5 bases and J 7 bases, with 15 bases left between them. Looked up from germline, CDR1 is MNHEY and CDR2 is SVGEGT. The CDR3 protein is CASSPIRGGNIQYF. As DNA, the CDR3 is TGTGCCAGCAGTCCAATCAGGGGTGGGAACATTCAGTACTTC.

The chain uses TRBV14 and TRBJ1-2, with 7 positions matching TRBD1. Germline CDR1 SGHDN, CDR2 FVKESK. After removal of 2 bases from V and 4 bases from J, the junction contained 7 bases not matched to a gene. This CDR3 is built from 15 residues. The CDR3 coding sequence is TGTGCCAGCAGCCAACGCCGGGACAGCCTCTATGGCTACACCTTC. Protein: CASSQRRDSLYGYTF.